This T cell receptor beta chain was identified during a study of blood T cells in healthy people across ages. At the level of the study: Template switching caught about one barcoded beta molecule for each two T cells. Study-level points and caveats: PBMC samples, being unsorted, prevented any conclusive comparison of naive and antigen-experienced cells. When one million T cells were used, diversity estimates were thought to be underestimates.

This clonotype has only one observation. Its antigen is currently unknown. The use of a sample-barcoded 5' primer and a J-beta primer mix characterized a second PCR of about 6 to 12 cycles. Each cDNA molecule received a tag from a template-switch adaptor that had 12 random nucleotides. TCRdb reanalysed the 5' RACE reads using MiXCR and keeps one entry per CDR3 protein. The table includes roughly 800,000 distinct CDR3 sequences, about three fifths detected once. The V end was cut by 6 bases, the J end by 2 bases, with 9 bases between. The CDR3 spans 13 residues. CDR1 is ENHRY and CDR2 is SYGVKD in the germline V gene.

The rearrangement links TRBV10-3 to TRBJ2-3; tentatively, D is TRBD1 or TRBD2 (5 bases each). The sequenced material came from blood. The TCR originated in a man aged 25 to 45 in good health. For the CDR3, the DNA is TGTGCCATCAGGGGGACCGACACAGATACGCAGTATTTT. Translation gives CAIRGTDTDTQYF.